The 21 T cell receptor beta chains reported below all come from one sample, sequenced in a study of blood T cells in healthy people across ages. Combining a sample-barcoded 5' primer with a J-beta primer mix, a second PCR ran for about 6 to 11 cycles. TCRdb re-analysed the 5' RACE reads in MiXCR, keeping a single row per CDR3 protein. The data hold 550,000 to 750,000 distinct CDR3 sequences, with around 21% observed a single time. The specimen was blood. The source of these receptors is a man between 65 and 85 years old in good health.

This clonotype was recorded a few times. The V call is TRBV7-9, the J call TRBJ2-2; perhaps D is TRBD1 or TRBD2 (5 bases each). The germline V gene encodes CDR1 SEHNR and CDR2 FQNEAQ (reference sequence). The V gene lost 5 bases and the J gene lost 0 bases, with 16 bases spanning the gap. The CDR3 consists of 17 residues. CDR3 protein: CASSPIATAPNTGELFF. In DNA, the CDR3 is TGTGCCAGCAGCCCAATAGCGACAGCTCCGAACACCGGGGAGCTGTTTTTT. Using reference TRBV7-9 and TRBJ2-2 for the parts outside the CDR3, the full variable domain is DTGVSQNPRHKITKRGQNVTFRCDPISEHNRLYWYRQTLGQGPEFLTYFQNEAQLEKSRLLSDRFSAERPKGSFSTLEIQRTEQGDSAMYLCASSPIATAPNTGELFFGEGSRLTVL.

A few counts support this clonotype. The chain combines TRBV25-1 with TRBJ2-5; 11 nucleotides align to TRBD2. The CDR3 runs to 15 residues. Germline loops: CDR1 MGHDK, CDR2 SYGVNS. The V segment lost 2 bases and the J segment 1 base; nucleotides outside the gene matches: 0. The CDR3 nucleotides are TGTGCCAGCAGTGAAGGACTAGCGGGCCAAGAGACCCAGTACTTC. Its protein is CASSEGLAGQETQYF.

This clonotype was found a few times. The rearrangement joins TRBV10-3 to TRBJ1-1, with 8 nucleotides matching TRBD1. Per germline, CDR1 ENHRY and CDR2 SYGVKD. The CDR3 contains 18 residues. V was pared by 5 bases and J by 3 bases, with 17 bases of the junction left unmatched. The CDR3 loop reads CAISRGQASRKMDTEAFF. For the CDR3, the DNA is TGTGCCATCAGTAGGGGACAGGCCTCCCGTAAGATGGACACTGAAGCTTTCTTT.

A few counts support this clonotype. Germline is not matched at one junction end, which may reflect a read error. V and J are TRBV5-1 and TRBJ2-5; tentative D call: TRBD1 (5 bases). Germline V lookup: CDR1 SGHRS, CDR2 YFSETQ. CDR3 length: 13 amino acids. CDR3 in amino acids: CASSVQGRETRYF. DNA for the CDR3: TGCGCCAGCAGCGTCCAGGGTAGAGAGACCCGGTACTTC.

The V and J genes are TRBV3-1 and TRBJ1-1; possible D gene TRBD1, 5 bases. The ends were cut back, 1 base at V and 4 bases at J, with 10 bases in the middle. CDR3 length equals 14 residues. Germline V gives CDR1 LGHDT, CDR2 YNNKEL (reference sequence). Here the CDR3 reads CASSQVSGATEAFF. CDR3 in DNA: TGTGCCAGCAGCCAAGTATCCGGGGCCACTGAAGCTTTCTTT.

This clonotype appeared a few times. The CDR3 nucleotides are TGTGCCACCACACCCGACCAAAGTCCCCTCCACTTT. It specifies CATTPDQSPLHF. The chain couples TRBV15 to TRBJ1-6; no clear D. Looked up from germline, CDR1 is LNHNV and CDR2 is YYDKDF (reference sequence). Trimming removed 7 bases at V and 13 bases at J, with 14 bases between. This CDR3 region has 12 residues.

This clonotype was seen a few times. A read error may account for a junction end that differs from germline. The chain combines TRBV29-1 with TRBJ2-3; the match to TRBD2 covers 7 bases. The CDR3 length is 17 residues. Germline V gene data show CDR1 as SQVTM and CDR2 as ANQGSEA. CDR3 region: CSVEDRTSVSSTDTQYF. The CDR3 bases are TGCAGCGTGGAAGACAGAACTAGCGTCTCTAGCACAGATACGCAGTATTTT.

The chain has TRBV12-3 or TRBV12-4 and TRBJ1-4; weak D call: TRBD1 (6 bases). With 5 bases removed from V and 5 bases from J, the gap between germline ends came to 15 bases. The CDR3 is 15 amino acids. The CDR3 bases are TGTGCCAGCAGTCCGTACAGGGTTAGGAATGAAAAACTGTTTTTT. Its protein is CASSPYRVRNEKLFF.

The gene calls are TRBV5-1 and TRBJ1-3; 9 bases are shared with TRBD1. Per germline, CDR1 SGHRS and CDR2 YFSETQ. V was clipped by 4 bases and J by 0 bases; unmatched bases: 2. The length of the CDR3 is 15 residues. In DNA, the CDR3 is TGCGCCAGCAGCACGACAGGGGGCTCTGGAAACACCATATATTTT. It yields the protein CASSTTGGSGNTIYF.

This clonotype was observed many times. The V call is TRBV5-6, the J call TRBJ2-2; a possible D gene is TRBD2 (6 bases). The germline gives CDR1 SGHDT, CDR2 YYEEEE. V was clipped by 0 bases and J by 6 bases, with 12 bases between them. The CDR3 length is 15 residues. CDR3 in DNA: TGTGCCAGCAGCTTGGGACTAGTGGGTGCCGGGGAGCTGTTTTTT. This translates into CASSLGLVGAGELFF.

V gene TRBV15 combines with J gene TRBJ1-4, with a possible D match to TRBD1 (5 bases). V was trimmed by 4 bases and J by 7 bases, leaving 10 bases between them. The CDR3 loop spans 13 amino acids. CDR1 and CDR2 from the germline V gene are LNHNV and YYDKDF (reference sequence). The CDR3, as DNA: TGTGCCACCAGCACCACAGGTTTTGAAAAACTGTTTTTT. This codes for CATSTTGFEKLFF.

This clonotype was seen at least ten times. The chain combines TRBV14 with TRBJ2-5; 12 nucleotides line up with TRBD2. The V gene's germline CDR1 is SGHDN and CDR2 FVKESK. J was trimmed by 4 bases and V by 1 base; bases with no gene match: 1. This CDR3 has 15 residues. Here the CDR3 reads CASSQGLAGVETQYF. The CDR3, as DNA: TGTGCCAGCAGCCAAGGACTAGCGGGAGTAGAGACCCAGTACTTC.

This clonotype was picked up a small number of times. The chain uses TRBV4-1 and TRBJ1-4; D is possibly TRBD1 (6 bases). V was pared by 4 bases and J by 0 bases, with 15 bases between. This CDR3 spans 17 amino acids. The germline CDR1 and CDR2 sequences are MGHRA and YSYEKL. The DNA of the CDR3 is TGCGCCAGCAGCCGAGGGGACGGACAGACAACTAATGAAAAACTGTTTTTT. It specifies CASSRGDGQTTNEKLFF.

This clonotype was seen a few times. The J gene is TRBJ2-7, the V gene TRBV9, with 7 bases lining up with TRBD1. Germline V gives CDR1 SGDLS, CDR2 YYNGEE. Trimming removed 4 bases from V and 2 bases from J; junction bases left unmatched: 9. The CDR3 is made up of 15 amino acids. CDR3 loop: CASSPLQGTPYEQYF. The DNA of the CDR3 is TGTGCCAGCAGCCCCCTACAGGGGACCCCCTACGAGCAGTACTTC.

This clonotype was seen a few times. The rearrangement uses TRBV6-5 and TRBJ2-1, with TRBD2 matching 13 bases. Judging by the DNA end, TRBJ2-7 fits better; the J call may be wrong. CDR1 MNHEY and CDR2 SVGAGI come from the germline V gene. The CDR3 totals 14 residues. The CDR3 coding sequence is TGTGCCAGCAGTCAGGGACTAGCGGGAACCGAGCAGTACTTC. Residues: CASSQGLAGTEQYF.

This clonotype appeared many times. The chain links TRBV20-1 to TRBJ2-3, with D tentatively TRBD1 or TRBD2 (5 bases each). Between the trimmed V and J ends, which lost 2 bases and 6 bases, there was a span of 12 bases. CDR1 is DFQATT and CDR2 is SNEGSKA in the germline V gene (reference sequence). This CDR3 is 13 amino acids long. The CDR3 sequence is CSARTGGTDTQYF. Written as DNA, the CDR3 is TGCAGTGCTAGAACTGGGGGTACGGATACGCAGTATTTT.

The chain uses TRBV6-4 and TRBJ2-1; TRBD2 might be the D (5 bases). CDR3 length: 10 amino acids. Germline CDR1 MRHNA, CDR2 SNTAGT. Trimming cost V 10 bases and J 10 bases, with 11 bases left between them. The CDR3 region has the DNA TGTGCCACCCAACTAGGGGAGCAGTTCTTC. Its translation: CATQLGEQFF.

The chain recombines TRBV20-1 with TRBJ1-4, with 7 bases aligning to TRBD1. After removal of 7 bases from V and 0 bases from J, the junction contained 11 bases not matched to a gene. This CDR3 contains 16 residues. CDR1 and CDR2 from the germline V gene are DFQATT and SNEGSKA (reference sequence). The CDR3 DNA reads TGCAGTGTTCAGACGGGACAGAGAACAACTAATGAAAAACTGTTTTTT. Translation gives CSVQTGQRTTNEKLFF.

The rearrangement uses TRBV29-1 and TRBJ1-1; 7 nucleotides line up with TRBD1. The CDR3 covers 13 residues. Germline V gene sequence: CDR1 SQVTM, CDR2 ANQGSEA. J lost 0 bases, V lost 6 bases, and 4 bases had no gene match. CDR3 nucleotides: TGCAGCGTCTCGGGACAGTTGAACACTGAAGCTTTCTTT. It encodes CSVSGQLNTEAFF.

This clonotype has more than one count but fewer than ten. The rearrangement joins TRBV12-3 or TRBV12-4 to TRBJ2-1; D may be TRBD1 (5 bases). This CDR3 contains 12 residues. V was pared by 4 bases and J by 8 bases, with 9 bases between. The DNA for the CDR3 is TGTGCCAGCAGTTCATGGGGCGATGAGCAGTTCTTC. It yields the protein CASSSWGDEQFF.

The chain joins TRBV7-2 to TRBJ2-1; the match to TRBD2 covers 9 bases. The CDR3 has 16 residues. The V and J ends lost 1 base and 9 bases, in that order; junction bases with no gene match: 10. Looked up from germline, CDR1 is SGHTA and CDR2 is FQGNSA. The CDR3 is CASSLEVAGGPSEQFF. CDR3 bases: TGTGCCAGCAGCTTAGAAGTTGCGGGAGGGCCGTCTGAGCAGTTCTTC.